This is a list of T cell receptor beta chains from one sample in a study of blood T cell repertoires in COVID-19. TCRdb's table, derived via immunoSEQ multiplex PCR, lists solely in-frame clones and lacks some. The sample contains about 220,000 clones, over 75% of which appear only once. The sample taken for sequencing was peripheral blood. The source is a human donor in a cohort sampled during active COVID-19. Each CDR3 is given with its conserved first and last residue. D genes are given only for firm matches. Clone size is shown for a subset of rows, as once, few, many or a class of expanded clone.

v_call	j_call	clone_size	d_call	cdr3_aa	cdr3_nt
TRBV4-2	TRBJ2-3	NA	TRBD1	CASSTPLTGLGTDTQYF	TGTGCCAGCAGCACCCCGCTGACAGGGTTGGGCACAGATACGCAGTATTTT
TRBV27	TRBJ2-7	NA	TRBD2	CASSLWEGYEQYF	TGTGCCAGCAGTTTATGGGAGGGGTACGAGCAGTACTTC
TRBV5-1	TRBJ1-3	NA	NA	CASSLARQAGNTIYF	TGCGCCAGCAGCTTGGCCAGGCAAGCTGGAAACACCATATATTTT
TRBV7-9	TRBJ2-3	NA	NA	CASSLSLGGGATDTQYF	TGTGCCAGCAGCCTCTCCCTAGGTGGGGGGGCCACAGATACGCAGTATTTT
TRBV10-3	TRBJ1-5	NA	TRBD1	CAISEGQGDQPQHF	TGTGCCATCAGTGAGGGACAGGGGGATCAGCCCCAGCATTTT
TRBV7-2	TRBJ1-1	NA	NA	CASSPTAQMNTEAFF	TGTGCCAGCAGCCCAACTGCACAGATGAACACTGAAGCTTTCTTT
TRBV3-1/TRBV3-2	TRBJ2-2	NA	NA	CASSPRGGSGELFF	TGTGCCAGCAGCCCTAGGGGTGGGTCCGGGGAGCTGTTTTTT
TRBV18	TRBJ2-7	once	NA	CASSPTGHSYEQYF	TGTGCCAGCTCCCCGACCGGACACTCCTACGAGCAGTACTTC
TRBV5-1	TRBJ2-2	NA	NA	CASSFLQTGGELFF	TGCGCCAGCAGCTTCCTTCAGACTGGGGGGGAGCTGTTTTTT
TRBV14	TRBJ1-6	NA	NA	CVGITGVNSPLHF	TGTGTGGGGATTACAGGAGTAAATTCACCCCTCCACTTT
TRBV2	TRBJ2-1	NA	NA	CASCRGTGRNEQFF	TGTGCCAGCTGTCGGGGGACGGGTAGAAATGAGCAGTTCTTC
TRBV28	TRBJ1-2	NA	TRBD1	CAGGRGLGYGYTF	TGTGCGGGGGGCAGGGGGCTTGGCTATGGCTACACCTTC
TRBV7-5	TRBJ1-2	NA	NA	CARSLPQTDHRYYGYTF	TGTGCCAGAAGCTTACCCCAGACAGACCACCGCTACTATGGCTACACCTTC
TRBV5-4	TRBJ2-7	NA	NA	CASTLREQGNEQYF	TGTGCCAGCACCCTGAGGGAACAGGGAAACGAGCAGTACTTC
TRBV9	TRBJ2-5	NA	NA	CASSVDGGGSRRRETQYF	TGTGCCAGCAGCGTAGATGGTGGGGGGAGTAGAAGGAGAGAGACCCAGTACTTC
TRBV7-9	TRBJ1-1	NA	TRBD1	CASSPWGQMNTEAFF	TGTGCCAGCAGCCCCTGGGGACAGATGAACACTGAAGCTTTCTTT
TRBV6-5	TRBJ1-2	NA	NA	CASSYSTSYGYTF	TGTGCCAGCAGTTACTCGACATCCTATGGCTACACCTTC
TRBV19	TRBJ1-3	NA	TRBD1	CASSSRTGALSGNTIYF	TGTGCCAGTAGTAGCCGGACAGGGGCGTTGTCTGGAAACACCATATATTTT
TRBV11-2	TRBJ1-6	NA	TRBD1	CASSPGTVSSPLHF	TGTGCCAGCAGCCCCGGGACAGTTTCCTCACCCCTCCACTTT
TRBV25-1	TRBJ1-1	NA	NA	CASSETGPNTEAFF	TGTGCCAGCAGTGAGACAGGTCCGAACACTGAAGCTTTCTTT
TRBV9	TRBJ1-2	NA	NA	CASSAPDRFYGYTF	TGTGCCAGCAGCGCACCAGACAGGTTCTATGGCTACACCTTC
TRBV18	TRBJ1-2	NA	NA	CASSPSENYGYTF	TGTGCCAGCTCACCCAGCGAGAACTATGGCTACACCTTC
TRBV6-6	TRBJ1-5	few	NA	CASSFQQGGQPQHF	TGTGCCAGCAGTTTCCAGCAGGGCGGTCAGCCCCAGCATTTT
TRBV4-2	TRBJ1-2	NA	NA	CASSQDTRHNGYTF	TGTGCCAGCAGCCAAGATACGAGACACAATGGCTACACCTTC
TRBV5-1	TRBJ2-2	NA	TRBD2	CASSPSGGNTGELFF	TGCGCCAGCAGCCCGAGCGGGGGGAACACCGGGGAGCTGTTTTTT
TRBV6-1	TRBJ1-2	NA	TRBD1	CASSDPSRGQGNYGYTF	TGTGCCAGCAGTGATCCAAGCAGAGGACAGGGAAACTATGGCTACACCTTC
TRBV5-4	TRBJ1-2	NA	TRBD1	CASSLSYQGAWGYTF	TGTGCCAGCAGCTTGAGTTATCAGGGGGCGTGGGGCTACACCTTC
TRBV28	TRBJ2-1	NA	TRBD2	CASSPAGQYNEQFF	TGTGCCAGCAGTCCAGCGGGGCAATACAATGAGCAGTTCTTC
TRBV4-2	TRBJ2-7	NA	NA	CASSQETVSYEQYF	TGTGCCAGCAGCCAAGAGACTGTTTCCTACGAGCAGTACTTC
TRBV19	TRBJ2-7	NA	TRBD2	CASSIRLAGTYEQYF	TGTGCCAGTAGTATAAGACTAGCGGGGACCTACGAGCAGTACTTC
TRBV28	TRBJ2-5	few	NA	CASSTLQETQYF	TGTGCCAGCAGTACTCTCCAAGAGACCCAGTACTTC
TRBV6-2/TRBV6-3	TRBJ2-4	NA	TRBD2	CASSYGTSGNIQYF	TGTGCCAGCAGTTACGGGACTAGCGGGAACATTCAGTACTTC
TRBV12-3/TRBV12-4	TRBJ2-3	NA	NA	CASSLPSTDTQYF	TGTGCCAGCAGTTTACCGAGCACAGATACGCAGTATTTT